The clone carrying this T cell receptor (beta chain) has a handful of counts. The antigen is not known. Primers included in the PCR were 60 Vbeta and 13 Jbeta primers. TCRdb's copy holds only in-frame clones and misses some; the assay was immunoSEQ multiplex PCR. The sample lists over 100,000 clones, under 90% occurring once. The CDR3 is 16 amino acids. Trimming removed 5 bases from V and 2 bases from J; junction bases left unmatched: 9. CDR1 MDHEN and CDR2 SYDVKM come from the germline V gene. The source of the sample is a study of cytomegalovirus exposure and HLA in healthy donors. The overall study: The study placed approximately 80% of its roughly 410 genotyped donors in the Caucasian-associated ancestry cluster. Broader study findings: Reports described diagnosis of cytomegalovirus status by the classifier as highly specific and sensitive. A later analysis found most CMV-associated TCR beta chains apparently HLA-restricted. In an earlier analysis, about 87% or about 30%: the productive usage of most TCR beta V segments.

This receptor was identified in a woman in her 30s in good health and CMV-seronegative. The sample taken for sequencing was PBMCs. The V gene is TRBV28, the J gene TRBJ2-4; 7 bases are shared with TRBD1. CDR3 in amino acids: CASSQLDRASKNIQYF. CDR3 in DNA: TGTGCCAGCAGTCAACTTGACAGGGCATCCAAAAACATTCAGTACTTC.